The 2 T cell receptor beta chains in this list originate from one sample, sequenced in a study of T cells in women clearing cervical HPV infection. The method was immunoSEQ multiplex PCR; TCRdb's version includes in-frame clones alone and lacks a portion of them. The sample's table shows around 23,000 clones. The sequenced material came from blood buffy coat. The receptors derive from a woman aged 18 to 75 with a cervical HPV16 infection that either progressed to CIN3+ or cleared (not recorded which).

In regard to this clone: The read ends 3 residues early relative to the CDR3; the germline J gene fills the gap. V usage is TRBV19 and J usage is TRBJ2-2, with D perhaps TRBD1 (7 bases). Germline V lookup: CDR1 LNHDA, CDR2 SQIVND (reference sequence). CDR3 size: 14 residues. V dropped 8 bases and J dropped 3 bases, with 13 bases sitting between them. The DNA read from the CDR3 is TGTGCCAGTCGGCGGGACAGAGACACCGGGGAG. It is translated as CASRRDRDTGE. The CDR3 reads in full as CASRRDRDTGELFF.

To note about this clone: The read finishes 3 residues shy of the CDR3 end, and the germline J gene is used to complete it. The V and J genes are TRBV28 and TRBJ2-3; perhaps TRBD2 as D (5 bases). Germline CDR1 MDHEN, CDR2 SYDVKM. The CDR3 covers 13 residues. Trimming took 7 bases from V and 2 from J, leaving 10 bases between them. Partial CDR3 DNA: TGTGCCAGCAACAGCGACTACACAGATACG. It codes for CASNSDYTDT. The CDR3 in full is CASNSDYTDTQYF.